This T cell receptor beta chain was captured in a study of cytomegalovirus exposure and HLA in healthy donors. Regarding the study as a whole: Reportedly, HLA-A and HLA-B alleles of most subjects were accurately predicted from TCR beta. For most TCR sequences rarity was the rule, although some public TCRs occurred in many donors.

The sample holds a few counts of this clone. The antigen is unknown. Primers included in the PCR were 60 Vbeta and 13 Jbeta primers. Methods used by the authors: Around 76 million unique TCR beta chains, 9 million to 11 million shared, were counted in a later analysis. Libraries were prepared by immunoSEQ multiplex PCR; TCRdb keeps only in-frame clonotypes and omits some of them. That table gives V, J and clone size, and the DNA gave D and trimming. The data contain some 110,000 clones, approximately 58% of them seen just once; the ten biggest clones take up 2.2%. This TCR was recovered from a woman in her 30s in good health and CMV-seronegative. Sequenced: PBMCs.

The CDR3 region is CASSLPSSGEADTQYF. The CDR3 coding sequence is TGTGCCAGCAGTCTCCCCTCTAGCGGGGAGGCGGATACGCAGTATTTT. The rearrangement joins TRBV25-1 to TRBJ2-3, with TRBD2 identical over 9 bases. V trimming: 5 bases; J trimming: 6 bases; junction bases outside the gene matches: 12. CDR1 is MGHDK, CDR2 SYGVNS, per germline. The CDR3 spans 16 residues.